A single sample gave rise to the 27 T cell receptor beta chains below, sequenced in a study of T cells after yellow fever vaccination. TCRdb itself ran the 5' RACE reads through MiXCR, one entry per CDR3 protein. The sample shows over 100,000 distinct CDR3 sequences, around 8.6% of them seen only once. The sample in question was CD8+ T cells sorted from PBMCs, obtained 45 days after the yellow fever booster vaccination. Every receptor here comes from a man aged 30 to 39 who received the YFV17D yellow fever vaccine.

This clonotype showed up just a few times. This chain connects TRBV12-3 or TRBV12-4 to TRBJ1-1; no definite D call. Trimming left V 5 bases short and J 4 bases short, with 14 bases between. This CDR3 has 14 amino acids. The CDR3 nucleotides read TGTGCCAGCAGTCAACTAGGAATCGGCACTGAAGCTTTCTTT. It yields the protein CASSQLGIGTEAFF.

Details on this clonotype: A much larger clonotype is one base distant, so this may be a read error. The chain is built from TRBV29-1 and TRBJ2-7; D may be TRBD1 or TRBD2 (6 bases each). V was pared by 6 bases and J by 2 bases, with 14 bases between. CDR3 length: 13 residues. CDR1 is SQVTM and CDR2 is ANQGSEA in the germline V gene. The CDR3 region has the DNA TGCAGCGTCGAGGGGGGAAGGCCCTACGAGCAGTACTTC. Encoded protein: CSVEGGRPYEQYF.

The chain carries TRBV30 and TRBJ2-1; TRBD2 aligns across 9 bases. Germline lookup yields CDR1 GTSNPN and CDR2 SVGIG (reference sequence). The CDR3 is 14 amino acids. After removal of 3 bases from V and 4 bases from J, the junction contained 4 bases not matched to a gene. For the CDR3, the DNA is TGTGCCTGGAGCCTAGCGGGGTTGTACAATGAGCAGTTCTTC. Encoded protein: CAWSLAGLYNEQFF.

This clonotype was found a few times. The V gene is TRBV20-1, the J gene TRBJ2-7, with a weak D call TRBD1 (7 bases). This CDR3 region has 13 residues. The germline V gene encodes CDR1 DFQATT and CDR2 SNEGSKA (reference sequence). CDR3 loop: CSAQTGEAYEQYF. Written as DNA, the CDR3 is TGCAGCGCCCAAACAGGGGAGGCCTACGAGCAGTACTTC.

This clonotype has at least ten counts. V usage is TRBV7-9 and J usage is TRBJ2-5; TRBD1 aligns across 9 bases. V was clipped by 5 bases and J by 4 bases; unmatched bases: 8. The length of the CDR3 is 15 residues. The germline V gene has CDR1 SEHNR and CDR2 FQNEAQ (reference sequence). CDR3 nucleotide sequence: TGTGCCAGCAGCCCCCGGACAGGGGAGGTAGAGACCCAGTACTTC. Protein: CASSPRTGEVETQYF.

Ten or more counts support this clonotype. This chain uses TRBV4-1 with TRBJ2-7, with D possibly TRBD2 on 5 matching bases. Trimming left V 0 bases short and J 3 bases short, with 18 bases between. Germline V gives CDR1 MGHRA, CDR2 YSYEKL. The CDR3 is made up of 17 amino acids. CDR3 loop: CASSQDQLSGRIYEQYF. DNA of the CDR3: TGCGCCAGCAGCCAAGATCAACTAAGCGGTAGAATCTACGAGCAGTACTTC.

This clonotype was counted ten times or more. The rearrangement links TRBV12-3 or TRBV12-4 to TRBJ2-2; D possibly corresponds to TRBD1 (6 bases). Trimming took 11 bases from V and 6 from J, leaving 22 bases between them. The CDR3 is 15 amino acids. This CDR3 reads CASTAVGRGPGELFF. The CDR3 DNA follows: TGTGCCTCGACGGCTGTGGGCAGGGGTCCCGGGGAGCTGTTTTTT.

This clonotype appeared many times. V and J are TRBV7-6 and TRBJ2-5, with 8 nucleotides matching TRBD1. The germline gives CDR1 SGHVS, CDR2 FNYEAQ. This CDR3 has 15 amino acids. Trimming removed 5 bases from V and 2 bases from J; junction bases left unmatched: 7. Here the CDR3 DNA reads TGTGCCAGCAGCCGGGACAGGAGCTTTCAAGAGACCCAGTACTTC. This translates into CASSRDRSFQETQYF. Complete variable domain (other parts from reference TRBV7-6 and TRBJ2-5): GAGVSQSPRYKVTKRGQDVALRCDPISGHVSLYWYRQALGQGPEFLTYFNYEAQQDKSGLPNDRFSAERPEGSISTLTIQRTEQRDSAMYRCASSRDRSFQETQYFGPGTRLLVL.

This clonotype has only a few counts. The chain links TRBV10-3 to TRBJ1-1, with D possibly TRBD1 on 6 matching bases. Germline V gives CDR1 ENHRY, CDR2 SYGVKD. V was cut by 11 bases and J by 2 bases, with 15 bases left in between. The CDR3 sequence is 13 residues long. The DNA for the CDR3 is TGTGCCGCAAGGGGGGGGGGTAACACTGAAGCTTTCTTT. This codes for CAARGGGNTEAFF.

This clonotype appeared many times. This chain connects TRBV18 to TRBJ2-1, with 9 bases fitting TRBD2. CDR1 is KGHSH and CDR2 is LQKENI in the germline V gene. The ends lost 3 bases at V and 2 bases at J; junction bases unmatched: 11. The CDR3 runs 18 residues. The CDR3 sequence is CASSPYLAGEGPYNEQFF. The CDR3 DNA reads TGTGCCAGCTCACCCTACTTAGCGGGAGAGGGACCCTACAATGAGCAGTTCTTC. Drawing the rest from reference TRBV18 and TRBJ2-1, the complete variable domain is NAGVMQNPRHLVRRRGQEARLRCSPMKGHSHVYWYRQLPEEGLKFMVYLQKENIIDESGMPKERFSAEFPKEGPSILRIQQVVRGDSAAYFCASSPYLAGEGPYNEQFFGPGTRLTVL.

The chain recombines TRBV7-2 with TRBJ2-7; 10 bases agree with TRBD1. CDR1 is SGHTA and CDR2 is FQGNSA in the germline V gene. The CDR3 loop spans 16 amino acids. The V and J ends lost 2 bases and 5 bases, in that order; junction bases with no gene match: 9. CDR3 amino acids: CASSLISRDRGDEQYF. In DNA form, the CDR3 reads TGTGCCAGCAGCTTAATCTCCCGGGACAGGGGTGACGAGCAGTACTTC.

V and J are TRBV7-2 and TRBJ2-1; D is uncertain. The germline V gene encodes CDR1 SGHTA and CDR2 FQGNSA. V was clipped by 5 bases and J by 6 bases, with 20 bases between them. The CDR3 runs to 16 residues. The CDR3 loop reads CASSLNVGTPTNEQFF. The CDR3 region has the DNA TGTGCCAGCAGCCTAAACGTGGGTACCCCTACCAATGAGCAGTTCTTC. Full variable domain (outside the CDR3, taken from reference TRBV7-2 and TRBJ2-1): GAGVSQSPSNKVTEKGKDVELRCDPISGHTALYWYRQSLGQGLEFLIYFQGNSAPDKSGLPSDRFSAERTGGSVSTLTIQRTQQEDSAVYLCASSLNVGTPTNEQFFGPGTRLTVL.

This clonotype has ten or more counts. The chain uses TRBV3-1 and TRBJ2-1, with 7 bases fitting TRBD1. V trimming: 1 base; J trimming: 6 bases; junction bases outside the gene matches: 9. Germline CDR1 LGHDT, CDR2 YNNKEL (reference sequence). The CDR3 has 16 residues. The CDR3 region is CASSQVGGQVLNEQFF. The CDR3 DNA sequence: TGTGCCAGCAGCCAAGTTGGTGGACAGGTTCTCAATGAGCAGTTCTTC.

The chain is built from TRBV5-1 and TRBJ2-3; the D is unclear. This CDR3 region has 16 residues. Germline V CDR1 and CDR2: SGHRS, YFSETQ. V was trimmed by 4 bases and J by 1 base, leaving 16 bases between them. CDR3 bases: TGCGCCAGCAGCGCGGACCTTCGATATGGCACAGATACGCAGTATTTT. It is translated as CASSADLRYGTDTQYF. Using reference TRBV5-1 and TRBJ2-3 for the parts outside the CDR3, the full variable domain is KAGVTQTPRYLIKTRGQQVTLSCSPISGHRSVSWYQQTPGQGLQFLFEYFSETQRNKGNFPGRFSGRQFSNSRSEMNVSTLELGDSALYLCASSADLRYGTDTQYFGPGTRLTVL.

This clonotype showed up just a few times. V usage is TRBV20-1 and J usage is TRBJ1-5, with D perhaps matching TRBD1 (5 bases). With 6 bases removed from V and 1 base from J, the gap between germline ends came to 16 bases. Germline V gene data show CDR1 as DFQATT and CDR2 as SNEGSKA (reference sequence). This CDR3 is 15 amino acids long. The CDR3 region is CSAQSGGRSNQPQHF. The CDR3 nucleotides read TGCAGTGCCCAATCGGGGGGAAGGAGCAATCAGCCCCAGCATTTT.

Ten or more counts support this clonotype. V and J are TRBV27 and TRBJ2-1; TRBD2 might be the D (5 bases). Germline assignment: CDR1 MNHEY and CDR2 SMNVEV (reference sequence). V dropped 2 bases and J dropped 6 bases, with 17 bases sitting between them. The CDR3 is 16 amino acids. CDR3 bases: TGTGCCAGCAGTTTAGAAGGAAGCGGTTTGATCAATGAGCAGTTCTTC. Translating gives CASSLEGSGLINEQFF.

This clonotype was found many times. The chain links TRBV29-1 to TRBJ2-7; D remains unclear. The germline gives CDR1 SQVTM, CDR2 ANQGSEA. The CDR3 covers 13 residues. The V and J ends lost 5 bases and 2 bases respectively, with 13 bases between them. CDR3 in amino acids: CSVIRTETYEQYF. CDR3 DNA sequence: TGCAGCGTTATAAGGACGGAGACCTACGAGCAGTACTTC.

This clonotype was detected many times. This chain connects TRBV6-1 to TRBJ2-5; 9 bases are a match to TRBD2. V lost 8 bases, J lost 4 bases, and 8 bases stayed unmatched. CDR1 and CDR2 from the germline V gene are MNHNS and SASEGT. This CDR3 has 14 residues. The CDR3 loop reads CASGNAGGLETQYF. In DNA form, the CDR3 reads TGTGCCAGCGGAAACGCGGGAGGGCTAGAGACCCAGTACTTC.

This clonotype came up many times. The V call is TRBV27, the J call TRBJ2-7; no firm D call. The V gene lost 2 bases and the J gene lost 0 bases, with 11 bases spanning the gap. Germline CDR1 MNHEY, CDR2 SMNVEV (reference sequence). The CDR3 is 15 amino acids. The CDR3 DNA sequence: TGTGCCAGCAGTTTAGATACCTCTTACTCCTACGAGCAGTACTTC. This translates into CASSLDTSYSYEQYF.

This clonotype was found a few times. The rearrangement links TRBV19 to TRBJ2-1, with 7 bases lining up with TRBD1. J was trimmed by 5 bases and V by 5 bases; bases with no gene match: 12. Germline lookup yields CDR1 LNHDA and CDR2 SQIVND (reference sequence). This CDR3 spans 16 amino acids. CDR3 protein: CASSGPGGLLHNEQFF. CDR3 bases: TGTGCCAGTAGTGGGCCAGGGGGTCTTTTACACAATGAGCAGTTCTTC.

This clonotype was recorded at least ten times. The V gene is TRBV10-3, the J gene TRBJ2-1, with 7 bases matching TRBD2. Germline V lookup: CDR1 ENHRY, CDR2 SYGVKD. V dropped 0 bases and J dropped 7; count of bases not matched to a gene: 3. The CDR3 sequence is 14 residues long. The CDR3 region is CAISESTSQNEQFF. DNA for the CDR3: TGTGCCATCAGTGAGTCGACTAGCCAGAATGAGCAGTTCTTC.

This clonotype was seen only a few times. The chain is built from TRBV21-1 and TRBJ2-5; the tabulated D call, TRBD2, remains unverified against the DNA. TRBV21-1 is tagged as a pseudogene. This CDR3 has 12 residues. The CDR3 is CASSLVNETQYF. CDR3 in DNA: TGTGCCAGCAGCCTAGTAAATGAGACCCAGTACTTC.

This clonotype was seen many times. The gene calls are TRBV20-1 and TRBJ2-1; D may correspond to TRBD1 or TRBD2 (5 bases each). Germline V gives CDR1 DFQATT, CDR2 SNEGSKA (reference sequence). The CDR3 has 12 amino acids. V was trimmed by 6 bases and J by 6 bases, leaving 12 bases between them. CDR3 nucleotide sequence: TGCAGTGCAGGGACCCTGTTCAATGAGCAGTTCTTC. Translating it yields CSAGTLFNEQFF.

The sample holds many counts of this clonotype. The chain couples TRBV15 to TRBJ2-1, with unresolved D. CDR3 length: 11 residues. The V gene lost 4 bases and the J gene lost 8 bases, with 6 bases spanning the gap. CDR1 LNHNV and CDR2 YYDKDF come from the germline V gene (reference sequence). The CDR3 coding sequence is TGTGCCACCAGCACCCCGGATGAGCAGTTCTTC. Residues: CATSTPDEQFF.

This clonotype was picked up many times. CDR3 amino acids: CASSDVDREDEQYF. CDR3 nucleotides: TGTGCCAGCAGCGATGTTGACAGGGAGGACGAGCAGTACTTC. The chain links TRBV9 to TRBJ2-7; D possibly corresponds to TRBD1 (7 bases). The V and J ends lost 3 bases and 5 bases respectively, with 15 bases between them. The CDR3 spans 14 residues. Germline CDR1 reads SGDLS; CDR2 reads YYNGEE.

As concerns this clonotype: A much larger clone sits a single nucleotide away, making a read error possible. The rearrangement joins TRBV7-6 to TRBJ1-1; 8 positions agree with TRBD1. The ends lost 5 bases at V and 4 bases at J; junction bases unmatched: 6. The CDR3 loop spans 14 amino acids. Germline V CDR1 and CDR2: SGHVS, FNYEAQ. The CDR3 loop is CASSRTGSTTEAFF. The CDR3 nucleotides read TGTGCCAGCAGCCGGACAGGGTCGACCACTGAAGCTTTCTTT.

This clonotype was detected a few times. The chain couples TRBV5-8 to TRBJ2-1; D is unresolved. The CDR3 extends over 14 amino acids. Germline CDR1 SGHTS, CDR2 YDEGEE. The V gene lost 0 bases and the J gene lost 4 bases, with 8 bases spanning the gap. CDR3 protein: CASSLVGLYNEQFF. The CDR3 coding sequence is TGTGCCAGCAGCTTGGTAGGGCTGTACAATGAGCAGTTCTTC.